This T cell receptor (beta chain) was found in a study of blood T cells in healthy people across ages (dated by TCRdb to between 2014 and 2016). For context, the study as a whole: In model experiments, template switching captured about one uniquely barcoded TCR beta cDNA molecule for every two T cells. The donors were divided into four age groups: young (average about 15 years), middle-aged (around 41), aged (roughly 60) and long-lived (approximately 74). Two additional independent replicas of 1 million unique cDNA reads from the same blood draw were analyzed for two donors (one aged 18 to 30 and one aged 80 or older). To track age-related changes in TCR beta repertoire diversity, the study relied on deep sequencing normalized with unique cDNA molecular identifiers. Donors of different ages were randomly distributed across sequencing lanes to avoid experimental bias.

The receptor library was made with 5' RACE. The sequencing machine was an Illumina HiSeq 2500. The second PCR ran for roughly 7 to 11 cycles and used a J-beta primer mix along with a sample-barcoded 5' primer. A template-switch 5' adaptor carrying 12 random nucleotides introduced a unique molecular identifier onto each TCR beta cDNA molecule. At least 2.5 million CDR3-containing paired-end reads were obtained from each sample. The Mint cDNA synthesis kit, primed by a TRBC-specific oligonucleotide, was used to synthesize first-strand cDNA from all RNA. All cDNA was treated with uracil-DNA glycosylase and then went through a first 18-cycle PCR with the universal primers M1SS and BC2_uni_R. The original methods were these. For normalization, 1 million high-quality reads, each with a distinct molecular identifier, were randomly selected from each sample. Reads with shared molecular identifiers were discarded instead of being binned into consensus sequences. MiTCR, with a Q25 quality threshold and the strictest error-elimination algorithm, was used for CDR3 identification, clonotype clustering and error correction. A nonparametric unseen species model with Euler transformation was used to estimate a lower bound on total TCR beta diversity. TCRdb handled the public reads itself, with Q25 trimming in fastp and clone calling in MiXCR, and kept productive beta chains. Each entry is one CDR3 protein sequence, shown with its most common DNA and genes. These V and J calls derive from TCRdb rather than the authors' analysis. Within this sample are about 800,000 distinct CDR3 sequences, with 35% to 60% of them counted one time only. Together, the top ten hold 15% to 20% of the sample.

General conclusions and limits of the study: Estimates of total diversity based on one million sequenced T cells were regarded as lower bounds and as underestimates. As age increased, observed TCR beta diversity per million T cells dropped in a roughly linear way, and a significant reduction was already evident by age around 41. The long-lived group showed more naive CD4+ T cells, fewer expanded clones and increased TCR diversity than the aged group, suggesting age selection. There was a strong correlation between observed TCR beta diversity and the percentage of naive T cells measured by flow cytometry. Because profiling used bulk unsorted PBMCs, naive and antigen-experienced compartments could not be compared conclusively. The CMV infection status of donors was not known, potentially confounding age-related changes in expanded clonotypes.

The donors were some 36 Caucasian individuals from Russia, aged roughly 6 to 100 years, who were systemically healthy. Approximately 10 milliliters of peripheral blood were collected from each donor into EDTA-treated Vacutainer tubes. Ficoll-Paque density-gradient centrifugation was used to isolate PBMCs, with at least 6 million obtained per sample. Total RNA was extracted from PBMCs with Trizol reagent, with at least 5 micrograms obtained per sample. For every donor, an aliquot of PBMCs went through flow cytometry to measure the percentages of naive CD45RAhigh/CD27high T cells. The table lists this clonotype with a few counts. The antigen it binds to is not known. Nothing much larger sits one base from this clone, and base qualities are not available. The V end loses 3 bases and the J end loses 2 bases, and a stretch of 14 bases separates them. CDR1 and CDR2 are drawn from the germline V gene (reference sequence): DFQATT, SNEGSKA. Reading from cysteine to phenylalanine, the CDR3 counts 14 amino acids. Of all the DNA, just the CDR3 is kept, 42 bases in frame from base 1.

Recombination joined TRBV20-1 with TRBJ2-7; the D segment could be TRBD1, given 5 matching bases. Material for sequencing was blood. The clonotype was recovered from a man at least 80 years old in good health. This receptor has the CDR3 CSARGRGTAYEQYF. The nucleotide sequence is TGCAGTGCTAGGGGGCGAGGAACAGCCTACGAGCAGTACTTC.